This paragraph reports one T cell receptor (beta chain). The protocol was immunoSEQ multiplex PCR, while the TCRdb copy is restricted to in-frame clones and leaves out a portion. Of about 1.1 million clones detected, 70% to 85% appear once; the ten largest clones hold about 0.94%. This specimen comes from a study of shared clonotypes between healthy human individuals. The CDR3 has 14 amino acids. V gave up 1 base and J gave up 11 bases, with 15 bases separating them. CDR1 and CDR2 from the germline V gene are LNHNV and YYDKDF (reference sequence). The TCR comes from a young man in good health. Some clones in this sample may be carry-over from other donors' samples. The sequencing input was memory CD4+ T cells from PBMCs. Specified subset: CD45RA-negative fraction. The chain employs TRBV15 and TRBJ2-1, with D perhaps matching TRBD1 (5 bases). This CDR3 reads CATSRARLQGQQFF. CDR3 in DNA: TGTGCCACCAGCAGAGCTAGATTGCAGGGCCAGCAGTTCTTC.